A single sample is the source of the 29 T cell receptor beta chains below, sequenced in a study of cytomegalovirus exposure and HLA in healthy donors. PCR amplification relied on 60 Vbeta primers (plus 13 Jbeta primers). Produced via immunoSEQ multiplex PCR; TCRdb's table is partial and in-frame only. The sample comprises over 85,000 clones, under 75% of which are singletons, and about 1.3% rests with the top ten. Sequenced: PBMCs. These receptors were obtained from a female donor in good health and CMV-seronegative.

This clone was detected only a few times. V gene TRBV27 combines with J gene TRBJ1-1; D might be TRBD1 (5 bases). This CDR3 is 13 amino acids long. Germline CDR1 reads MNHEY; CDR2 reads SMNVEV (reference sequence). Trimming removed 5 bases at V and 2 bases at J, with 9 bases between. As DNA, the CDR3 is TGTGCCAGCAGTCAGTGGACAAACACTGAAGCTTTCTTT. Encoded protein: CASSQWTNTEAFF.

Points on this clone: One end of the junction fails to match germline, which may point to a read error. This rearrangement joins TRBV30 to TRBJ1-1, with D tentatively TRBD1 (5 bases). CDR3 length: 13 amino acids. Germline-derived CDR1 and CDR2 are GTSNPN and SVGIG (reference sequence). In nucleotides, the CDR3 is TGTGCGTGGAGTCATGACAGGAACACTGAAGCTTTCTTT. Encoded protein: CAWSHDRNTEAFF.

The V and J genes are TRBV27 and TRBJ1-5, with TRBD1 as a possible D gene (5 bases). This CDR3 has 15 residues. CDR1 and CDR2 from the germline V gene are MNHEY and SMNVEV (reference sequence). V dropped 5 bases and J dropped 5 bases, with 16 bases sitting between them. CDR3 region: CASSPLAGMDQPQHF. The CDR3 bases are TGTGCCAGCAGTCCCCTCGCAGGGATGGATCAGCCCCAGCATTTT.

The chain links TRBV30 to TRBJ1-2, with unresolved D. Germline V lookup: CDR1 GTSNPN, CDR2 SVGIG (reference sequence). V was clipped by 7 bases and J by 4 bases, with 16 bases between them. The CDR3 has 13 amino acids. CDR3 sequence: CAFYGENFYGYTF. The CDR3 DNA reads as TGTGCCTTCTATGGGGAGAACTTCTATGGCTACACCTTC.

CDR3 protein: CASSLTTNQPQHF. CDR3 bases: TGTGCCAGCAGCTTAACAACAAATCAGCCCCAGCATTTT. This chain uses TRBV7-3 with TRBJ1-5; no clear D. V dropped 0 bases and J dropped 4 bases, with 4 bases sitting between them. Germline V gene sequence: CDR1 SGHTA, CDR2 FQGTGA. The CDR3 runs 13 residues.

The V gene is TRBV5-8, the J gene TRBJ2-1; 10 nucleotides match TRBD1. This CDR3 region has 15 residues. The ends lost 6 bases at V and 3 bases at J; junction bases unmatched: 6. Per germline, CDR1 SGHTS and CDR2 YDEGEE. The CDR3 DNA reads as TGTGCCAGCACCTTTGGGACAGGGGACTACAATGAGCAGTTCTTC. It codes for CASTFGTGDYNEQFF.

The rearrangement joins TRBV7-2 to TRBJ1-6; D is unresolved. The V gene lost 4 bases and the J gene lost 14 bases, with 18 bases spanning the gap. The CDR3 loop spans 14 amino acids. Germline V gene sequence: CDR1 SGHTA, CDR2 FQGNSA. CDR3 nucleotides: TGTGCCAGCAGCTCCCCGCAGGTGGGTTCGACCCTCCACTTT. This codes for CASSSPQVGSTLHF. Filled out from reference TRBV7-2 and TRBJ1-6, the complete variable domain reads GAGVSQSPSNKVTEKGKDVELRCDPISGHTALYWYRQSLGQGLEFLIYFQGNSAPDKSGLPSDRFSAERTGGSVSTLTIQRTQQEDSAVYLCASSSPQVGSTLHFGNGTRLTVT.

The chain is built from TRBV30 and TRBJ1-1, with a possible D match to TRBD1 (5 bases). Germline-derived CDR1 and CDR2 are GTSNPN and SVGIG (reference sequence). The CDR3 has 14 residues. V dropped 4 bases and J dropped 4 bases, with 16 bases sitting between them. CDR3 region: CAWNGGVMGTEAFF. The CDR3 DNA reads TGTGCCTGGAACGGGGGAGTTATGGGCACTGAAGCTTTCTTT.

V and J are TRBV5-4 and TRBJ2-3; D perhaps matches TRBD2 (5 bases). V lost 0 bases and J lost 1, with 15 bases in between. CDR3 length: 17 amino acids. Germline-derived CDR1 and CDR2 are SGHNT and YYREEE (reference sequence). The CDR3, as DNA: TGTGCCAGCAGCTTGGAGTTGCCAGCGGTCGGCACAGATACGCAGTATTTT. Protein: CASSLELPAVGTDTQYF.

The rearrangement uses TRBV9 and TRBJ2-3; maybe TRBD2 (6 bases). Germline-derived CDR1 and CDR2 are SGDLS and YYNGEE. The length of the CDR3 is 17 residues. V was cut by 1 base and J by 3 bases, with 18 bases left in between. The CDR3 reads CASSVNVREMATDTQYF. CDR3 sequence (DNA): TGTGCCAGCAGCGTAAATGTACGGGAGATGGCAACAGATACGCAGTATTTT. Based on the CDR3 plus reference TRBV9 and TRBJ2-3, the full variable domain is DSGVTQTPKHLITATGQRVTLRCSPRSGDLSVYWYQQSLDQGLQFLIQYYNGEERAKGNILERFSAQQFPDLHSELNLSSLELGDSALYFCASSVNVREMATDTQYFGPGTRLTVL.

In its sample, this clone was seen a few times. The CDR3 DNA follows: TGTGCCAGCAGTCGGTCGATCGCGTATGGCTACACCTTC. Amino acids: CASSRSIAYGYTF. The V call is TRBV2, the J call TRBJ1-2, with D uncertain. Trimming removed 5 bases at V and 5 bases at J, with 12 bases between. Looked up from germline, CDR1 is SNHLY and CDR2 is FYNNEI. The CDR3 covers 13 residues.

The chain combines TRBV21-1 with TRBJ2-3; the D call of TRBD1 is as the table states it, not checked on the DNA. TRBV21-1 is recorded as a pseudogene. The CDR3 spans 16 residues. In nucleotides, the CDR3 is TGTGCCAGCAGCTTCGGACCTTGGGGGCATATAGATACGCAGTATTTT. This codes for CASSFGPWGHIDTQYF.

This clone occurred a few times. The V call is TRBV7-9, the J call TRBJ2-7; D is ambiguous. V shed 3 bases and J shed 7 bases, with 10 bases lying between them. The CDR3 contains 12 residues. Germline assignment: CDR1 SEHNR and CDR2 FQNEAQ (reference sequence). The CDR3 coding sequence is TGTGCCAGCAGCTTTGATTACCGGGAGCAGTACTTC. This gives the protein CASSFDYREQYF. The full variable domain, its missing parts supplied by reference TRBV7-9 and TRBJ2-7, is DTGVSQNPRHKITKRGQNVTFRCDPISEHNRLYWYRQTLGQGPEFLTYFQNEAQLEKSRLLSDRFSAERPKGSFSTLEIQRTEQGDSAMYLCASSFDYREQYFGPGTRLTVT.

The V call is TRBV28, the J call TRBJ2-7, with 10 bases that match TRBD2. Germline trimming cut 5 bases from V and 6 bases from J; bases unmatched to any gene: 7. Germline assignment: CDR1 MDHEN and CDR2 SYDVKM. The CDR3 extends over 14 amino acids. The CDR3 loop is CASSPLGLAREQYF. The CDR3 bases are TGTGCCAGCAGTCCCCTGGGACTAGCGCGCGAGCAGTACTTC.

This sequence joins TRBV18 and TRBJ2-2; 7 bases are shared with TRBD1. From germline, CDR1 is KGHSH and CDR2 LQKENI. After removal of 0 bases from V and 4 bases from J, the junction contained 2 bases not matched to a gene. There are 15 residues in the CDR3. CDR3 nucleotides: TGTGCCAGCTCACCACCGGGACAGAGCACCGGGGAGCTGTTTTTT. It is translated as CASSPPGQSTGELFF.

The chain couples TRBV6-5 to TRBJ1-1, with 7 bases fitting TRBD1. The CDR3 loop spans 15 amino acids. Germline V gene lookup returns CDR1 MNHEY and CDR2 SVGAGI. The V gene end was trimmed by 1 base and the J gene end by 1 base; junction bases not matched to a gene: 3. The CDR3 DNA reads TGTGCCAGCAGTTACTTCGGGACAGCGAACACTGAAGCTTTCTTT. Translated: CASSYFGTANTEAFF.

The DNA of the CDR3 is TGTGCCAGTAGTATGAGCGCTTGGGCTAGCGGGAGCACAGATACGCAGTATTTT. It encodes CASSMSAWASGSTDTQYF. The chain joins TRBV19 to TRBJ2-3; 8 positions match TRBD2. Germline V lookup: CDR1 LNHDA, CDR2 SQIVND (reference sequence). CDR3 length: 18 amino acids. The V gene end was trimmed by 3 bases and the J gene end by 0 bases; junction bases not matched to a gene: 11.

The sample holds one count of this clone. The chain employs TRBV5-1 and TRBJ2-2, with D tentatively TRBD1 (5 bases). Trimming pared 4 bases from V and 7 bases from J, leaving 17 bases between. This CDR3 contains 15 residues. Germline V gene lookup returns CDR1 SGHRS and CDR2 YFSETQ. CDR3 sequence reads: CASSRYSPRDGELFF. The CDR3 bases are TGCGCCAGCAGCCGATACAGCCCCAGGGACGGGGAGCTGTTTTTT.

The chain couples TRBV9 to TRBJ2-1; no clear D. The CDR3 runs to 13 residues. The V end was cut by 6 bases, the J end by 5 bases, with 12 bases between. The V gene's germline CDR1 is SGDLS and CDR2 YYNGEE. CDR3 residues: CASTRSGDNEQFF. CDR3 coding DNA: TGTGCCAGCACTAGATCTGGTGACAATGAGCAGTTCTTC. Full variable domain (missing parts from reference TRBV9 and TRBJ2-1): DSGVTQTPKHLITATGQRVTLRCSPRSGDLSVYWYQQSLDQGLQFLIQYYNGEERAKGNILERFSAQQFPDLHSELNLSSLELGDSALYFCASTRSGDNEQFFGPGTRLTVL.

This sequence joins TRBV10-2 and TRBJ2-7; 10 bases line up with TRBD1. V dropped 10 bases and J dropped 4; count of bases not matched to a gene: 7. The CDR3 has 13 residues. CDR1 WSHSY and CDR2 SAAADI come from the germline V gene. The CDR3: CATSTGGGYEQYF. CDR3 bases: TGCGCCACCTCGACAGGGGGCGGATACGAGCAGTACTTC.

The rearrangement links TRBV7-2 to TRBJ2-1, with TRBD2 matching 10 bases. The length of the CDR3 is 13 residues. The J segment lost 7 bases and the V segment lost 4 bases, leaving 1 base of the junction unmatched. Germline-derived CDR1 and CDR2 are SGHTA and FQGNSA. The CDR3, as DNA: TGTGCCAGCAGCTGGGGACTAGCGAATGAGCAGTTCTTC. It encodes CASSWGLANEQFF.

This rearrangement joins TRBV6-1 to TRBJ2-1, with 7 bases aligning to TRBD2. The junction had 6 bases not matched to a gene; V was cut back by 6 bases and J by 7 bases. The CDR3 totals 13 residues. Germline CDR1 reads MNHNS; CDR2 reads SASEGT. The CDR3 nucleotides are TGTGCCAGCAGGGTTAGCGGGTTAAATGAGCAGTTCTTC. Translating gives CASRVSGLNEQFF.

The chain has TRBV7-2 and TRBJ2-1; TRBD2 matches at 8 bases. V lost 3 bases and J lost 8; bases outside the gene matches: 3. The germline gives CDR1 SGHTA, CDR2 FQGNSA. The CDR3 runs to 13 residues. The CDR3 sequence is CASSLSGSYEQFF. CDR3 bases: TGTGCCAGCAGCTTGAGCGGGAGCTATGAGCAGTTCTTC.

The chain joins TRBV27 to TRBJ2-7, with 10 bases identical to TRBD1. Germline CDR1 MNHEY, CDR2 SMNVEV (reference sequence). This CDR3 comprises 14 residues. V lost 6 bases and J lost 3; bases outside the gene matches: 5. CDR3 sequence: CASSRTGGIYEQYF. The CDR3 DNA reads as TGTGCCAGCAGCCGGACAGGGGGTATCTACGAGCAGTACTTC.

This clone was seen more than once but under ten times. V gene TRBV18 combines with J gene TRBJ1-4, with D perhaps matching TRBD1 (6 bases). Germline CDR1 is KGHSH and CDR2 is LQKENI. The V gene lost 6 bases and the J gene lost 5 bases, with 10 bases spanning the gap. The CDR3 is 13 amino acids. CDR3 nucleotides: TGTGCCAGCTCCCGACAGGAAAATGAAAAACTGTTTTTT. It is translated as CASSRQENEKLFF.

The V call is TRBV18, the J call TRBJ1-5; possible D gene TRBD1, 5 bases. The CDR3 consists of 16 residues. V was pared by 3 bases and J by 3 bases, with 15 bases between. Germline V gene sequence: CDR1 KGHSH, CDR2 LQKENI. The CDR3 is CASSPGTRGYNQPQHF. The CDR3 coding sequence is TGTGCCAGCTCACCCGGGACCCGGGGGTACAATCAGCCCCAGCATTTT.

The chain joins TRBV18 to TRBJ2-5, with 8 bases fitting TRBD2. V shed 3 bases, J shed 5 bases, and the junction held 5 bases outside the gene matches. CDR3 length: 14 amino acids. Germline CDR1 and CDR2: KGHSH and LQKENI. CDR3 sequence (DNA): TGTGCCAGCTCACCCCCGGGGGGGATGGAGACCCAGTACTTC. This encodes CASSPPGGMETQYF.

The V and J genes are TRBV9 and TRBJ2-5, with a weak D call TRBD2 (5 bases). Germline values: CDR1 SGDLS, CDR2 YYNGEE. This CDR3 has 14 residues. Between the trimmed V and J ends, which lost 4 bases and 5 bases, there was a span of 15 bases. CDR3 in amino acids: CASSFTPGGETQYF. The CDR3 bases are TGTGCCAGCAGCTTCACTCCCGGCGGGGAGACCCAGTACTTC.

The chain recombines TRBV29-1 with TRBJ1-1; 12 positions match TRBD1. Germline-derived CDR1 and CDR2 are SQVTM and ANQGSEA. J was trimmed by 5 bases and V by 3 bases; bases with no gene match: 1. This CDR3 has 13 residues. The CDR3 DNA sequence: TGCAGCGTTGAGGGACAGGGGGCGACTGAAGCTTTCTTT. Amino acids: CSVEGQGATEAFF.